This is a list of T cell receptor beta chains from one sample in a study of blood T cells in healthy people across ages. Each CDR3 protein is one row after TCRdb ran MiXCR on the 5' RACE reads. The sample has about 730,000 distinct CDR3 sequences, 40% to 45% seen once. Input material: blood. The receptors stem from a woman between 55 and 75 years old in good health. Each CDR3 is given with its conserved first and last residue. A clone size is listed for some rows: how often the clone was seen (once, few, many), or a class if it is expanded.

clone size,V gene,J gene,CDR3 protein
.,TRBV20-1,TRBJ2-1,CSARVAGGTGNEQFF
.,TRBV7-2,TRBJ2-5,CASSLESGINEQYF
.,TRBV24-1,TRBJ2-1,CASSEHNEQFF
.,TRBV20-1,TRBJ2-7,CSARDSIYEQYF
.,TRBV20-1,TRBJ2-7,CSARGGTQGAREQYF
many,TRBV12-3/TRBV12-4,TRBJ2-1,CASSLVRATYNEQFF
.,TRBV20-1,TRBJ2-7,CSARDIAGTGTHEQYF
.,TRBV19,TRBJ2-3,CASSRLTSGRGTDTQYF
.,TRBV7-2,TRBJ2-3,CASSRGQGPETQNF
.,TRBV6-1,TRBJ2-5,CASHSLRIQETQYF
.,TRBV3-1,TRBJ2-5,CASSPGEEAQYF
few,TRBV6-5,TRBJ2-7,CASTPDGSSPYEQYF
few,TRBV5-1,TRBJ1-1,CASSYRDRGLTEAFF
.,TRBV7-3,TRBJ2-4,CASSYGTSGREEQYF
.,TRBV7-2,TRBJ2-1,CASSHRDRDYNEQFF
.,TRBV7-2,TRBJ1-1,CASSLYGSTTEAFF
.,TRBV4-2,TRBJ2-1,CTSSLTTEGFYNEQFF
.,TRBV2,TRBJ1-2,CASETGYNYGYTF
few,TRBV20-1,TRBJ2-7,CSARGTSGGSSYEQYF
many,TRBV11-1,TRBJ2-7,CASSLRDSPSYEQYF
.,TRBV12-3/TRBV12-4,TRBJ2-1,CASRQTPSGNEQFF
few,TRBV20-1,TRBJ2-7,CSARQIRGLAAYEQYF
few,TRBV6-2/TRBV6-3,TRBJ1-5,CASIAGQNQPQHF
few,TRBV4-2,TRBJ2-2,CASSQDLQVPGELFF
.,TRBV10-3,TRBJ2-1,CAISDRGSGKNEQFF
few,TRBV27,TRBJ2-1,CASTETRTSGSMDEQFF
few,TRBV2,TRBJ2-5,CANKGYQETQYF
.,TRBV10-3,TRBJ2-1,CAISVRTGDAWMFF
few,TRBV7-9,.,CASSLSSLAGVGNEQYF
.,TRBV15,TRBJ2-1,CATSELGDEQFF
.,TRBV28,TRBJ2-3,CASSQEGAILAGELTDTQYF
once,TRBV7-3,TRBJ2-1,CASSLRLASNEQFF
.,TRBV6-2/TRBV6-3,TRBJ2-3,CASTVAGPSTDTQYF
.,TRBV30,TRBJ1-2,CACDYGNGYTF
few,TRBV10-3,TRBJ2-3,CAITSSQREWSDTQYF
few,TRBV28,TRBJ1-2,CASRGTGEGYGYTF
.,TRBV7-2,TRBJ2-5,CASSPQTGPNEQYF
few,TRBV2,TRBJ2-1,CASKVSLYNEQFF
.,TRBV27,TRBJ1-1,CASSFGRPNTEAFF
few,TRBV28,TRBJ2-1,CASTPPAFLGPYNEQFF